This record covers a single TCR beta chain. The data stem from a study of regulatory T cells in long-lasting Graves disease. Arm-PCR of CDR3 regions and iRepertoire HTBI primers were the basis on which TCR beta libraries were built. Each CDR3 protein is one row after TCRdb ran MiXCR on the multiplex PCR reads. The table has 440,000 or so distinct CDR3 sequences, just under 15% seen once. Germline V gives CDR1 SGHDT, CDR2 YYEEEE. V shed 1 base and J 0 bases; nucleotides not matched to a gene: 7. This CDR3 is built from 16 residues. Time point of the sample: newly diagnosed GD, antithyroid drugs for less than 3 months. Generation of the TCR library employed RNA extracted from PBMCs. The same data also went into a second study, on T cells in Graves' hyperthyroidism and ophthalmopathy.

This chain connects TRBV5-6 to TRBJ2-7; 7 bases align to TRBD1. The TCR was taken from a woman aged 25 to 39 with Graves disease. Material: peripheral blood mononuclear cells (PBMCs), obtained at new diagnosis, from a patient treated with antithyroid drugs. In DNA, the CDR3 is TGTGCCAGCAGCTTGCCGGGACAGCGCCGCTCCTACGAGCAGTACTTC. Its translation: CASSLPGQRRSYEQYF.